Listed below are T cell receptor beta chains from one sample, sequenced in a study of identical twins. TCRdb called the 5' RACE reads again in MiXCR, with one record for every CDR3 protein. This table holds 420,000 or so distinct CDR3 sequences, around 18% found once. Sequenced: naive T cells sorted from blood. These receptor sequences come from a middle-aged man in good health. The CDR3 runs from the conserved cysteine through the conserved F or W. A D gene is named only where the DNA matches it firmly. Rows may omit the clone size; those that give it use once, few, many or a size class.

TRBV27,TRBD2,few,TRBJ2-1,CASSIGLAGIEQFF,TGTGCCAGCAGTATCGGACTAGCGGGAATTGAGCAGTTCTTC
TRBV5-1,.,many,TRBJ1-2,CASSANTLDGYTF,TGCGCCAGCAGCGCCAACACCCTTGATGGCTACACCTTC
TRBV7-2,.,.,TRBJ1-2,CASSLGWSRNYGYTF,TGTGCCAGCAGCTTAGGTTGGTCACGTAACTATGGCTACACCTTC
TRBV20-1,.,.,TRBJ2-6,CSARGTTGANVLTF,TGCAGTGCTAGAGGGACGACCGGGGCCAACGTCCTGACTTTC
TRBV7-6,.,few,TRBJ1-2,CASSPTGTGVGYGYTF,TGTGCCAGCAGCCCAACCGGCACAGGAGTGGGCTATGGCTACACCTTC
TRBV10-3,TRBD1,few,TRBJ2-5,CAISEGGQVSETQYF,TGTGCCATCAGTGAGGGTGGACAGGTCTCAGAGACCCAGTACTTC
TRBV10-3,.,few,TRBJ2-7,CAISESTGGGEQYF,TGTGCCATCAGTGAGTCGACCGGGGGAGGCGAGCAGTACTTC
TRBV19,TRBD1,many,TRBJ2-1,CASSTTPGQGLGEQFF,TGTGCCAGTAGCACCACGCCGGGACAGGGGTTGGGTGAGCAGTTCTTC
TRBV5-1,TRBD1,many,TRBJ2-2,CASSLNTDRGQAGELFF,TGCGCCAGCAGCTTGAATACGGACAGGGGGCAAGCCGGGGAGCTGTTTTTT
TRBV20-1,.,few,TRBJ1-1,CSARDRAGYTEAFF,TGCAGTGCTAGAGATCGTGCGGGATACACTGAAGCTTTCTTT
TRBV24-1,.,few,TRBJ1-1,CATSDRRDTEAFF,TGTGCCACCAGTGACCGCAGGGACACTGAAGCTTTCTTT
TRBV6-2/TRBV6-3,.,.,TRBJ1-1,CASSPDRRNTEAFF,TGTGCCAGCAGTCCTGACAGGCGAAACACTGAAGCTTTCTTT
TRBV25-1,.,.,TRBJ2-3,CASSDLVKTADTQYF,TGTGCCAGCAGTGATTTGGTCAAGACGGCAGATACGCAGTATTTT
TRBV29-1,.,many,TRBJ1-1,CSVPKPQEGTEAFF,TGCAGCGTTCCCAAGCCTCAGGAGGGCACTGAAGCTTTCTTT
TRBV11-2,TRBD2,.,TRBJ2-2,CAARGGLTTGELFF,TGTGCCGCTCGGGGGGGCCTTACCACCGGGGAGCTGTTTTTT
TRBV5-1,TRBD1,many,TRBJ2-7,CASSKDRDRSYEQYF,TGCGCCAGCAGCAAGGACAGGGATCGGTCCTACGAGCAGTACTTC
TRBV29-1,.,many,TRBJ2-5,CSVDRRVETQYF,TGCAGCGTTGACCGCAGGGTGGAGACCCAGTACTTC
TRBV20-1,.,few,TRBJ2-3,CSAGAGRDTQYF,TGCAGTGCTGGGGCCGGTAGGGATACGCAGTATTTT
TRBV4-3,.,few,TRBJ2-3,CASSQEWVDTQYF,TGCGCCAGCAGCCAAGAGTGGGTTGATACGCAGTATTTT
TRBV27,TRBD1,.,TRBJ2-5,CASSPRDRGWETQYF,TGTGCCAGCAGTCCCCGGGACAGGGGTTGGGAGACCCAGTACTTC
TRBV1,.,.,TRBJ1-5,CTSQHDHRVNQPQHF,TGCACCAGTCAACACGACCACAGGGTTAATCAGCCCCAGCATTTT
TRBV12-3/TRBV12-4,.,few,TRBJ1-6,CASSLAPRSPLHF,TGTGCCAGCAGTTTAGCCCCTCGTTCACCCCTCCACTTT
TRBV29-1,.,few,TRBJ2-2,CSVVPRVNTGELFF,TGCAGCGTTGTCCCCAGGGTTAACACCGGGGAGCTGTTTTTT
TRBV28,.,.,TRBJ2-1,CASRQGSSSYNEQFF,TGTGCCAGCAGGCAAGGGAGTAGCTCCTACAATGAGCAGTTCTTC
TRBV4-1,.,many,TRBJ2-7,CASSPGASSYEQYF,TGCGCCAGCAGCCCGGGGGCGAGCTCCTACGAGCAGTACTTC
TRBV10-3,.,few,TRBJ2-5,CAISDKGGLAQGTQYF,TGTGCCATCAGCGACAAAGGGGGACTGGCACAAGGTACCCAGTACTTC
TRBV10-3,.,many,TRBJ1-6,CAISEGQSNSPLHF,TGTGCCATCAGTGAGGGACAGTCAAATTCACCCCTCCACTTT
TRBV14,.,many,TRBJ2-1,CASSQDGVVGSYNEQFF,TGTGCCAGCAGCCAAGATGGAGTAGTCGGCTCCTACAATGAGCAGTTCTTC
TRBV11-2,.,few,TRBJ2-5,CASSLFQSGKETQYF,TGTGCCAGCAGCTTATTCCAGTCAGGGAAAGAGACCCAGTACTTC
TRBV18,TRBD1,many,TRBJ2-4,CASSPPTTGGIKNIQYF,TGTGCCAGCTCACCACCGACAACAGGGGGGATCAAAAACATTCAGTACTTC
TRBV5-1,.,few,TRBJ1-1,CASRPMGAGNTEAFF,TGCGCCAGCAGGCCAATGGGGGCTGGGAACACTGAAGCTTTCTTT